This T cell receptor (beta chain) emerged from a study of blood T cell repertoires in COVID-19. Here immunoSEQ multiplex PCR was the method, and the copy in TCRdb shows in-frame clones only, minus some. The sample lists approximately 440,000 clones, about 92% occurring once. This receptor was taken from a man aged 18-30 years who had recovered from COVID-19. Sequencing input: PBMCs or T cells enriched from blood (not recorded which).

The DNA for the CDR3 is TGCGCCAGCAGCTTGCGCGGGAGGGCCAATGAGCAGTTCTTC. As protein: CASSLRGRANEQFF. V is TRBV5-1 and J is TRBJ2-1; TRBD2 matches at 9 bases. Germline-derived CDR1 and CDR2 are SGHRS and YFSETQ. The CDR3 sequence is 14 residues long. The J segment lost 6 bases and the V segment lost 1 base, leaving 2 bases of the junction unmatched.